There are a few counts of the clone carrying this TCR beta chain. No antigen is known for it. Assay: immunoSEQ multiplex PCR; the TCRdb copy retains only in-frame clones and omits some. The top ten hold around 1.5% of the sample, which has around 70,000 clones, 85% to 95% seen once. This sample was included in a study of cytomegalovirus exposure and HLA in healthy donors. General study points: The listing of 150 or so TCR beta chains classed them as cytomegalovirus-associated.

The sample comprised PBMCs. This clonotype was obtained from a man aged 18-30 years in good health and CMV-seropositive.

CDR3 in amino acids: CASSLPGLYNEQFF. The CDR3, as DNA: TGTGCCAGCAGCCTCCCCGGTCTCTACAATGAGCAGTTCTTC. V gene TRBV7-3 combines with J gene TRBJ2-1; no clear D gene. In germline, CDR1 is SGHTA, CDR2 FQGTGA. V lost 5 bases and J lost 3, with 11 bases in between. This CDR3 has 14 residues.